Listed below are T cell receptor beta chains from one sample, sequenced in a study of Graves' ophthalmopathy and Graves' hyperthyroidism. TCRdb reprocessed the multiplex PCR reads via MiXCR and lists one record per CDR3 protein. The sample has 200,000 to 250,000 distinct CDR3 sequences, under 25% seen once; the top ten hold approximately 40%. Sequenced material: peripheral blood. The receptor source for this set is a woman between 50 and 59 years old with Graves' ophthalmopathy. Both conserved end residues are part of each CDR3. The D gene is left open where the match is weak. The size entry is marked missing in some rows and otherwise reads once, few, many or a size class.

TRBV6-1	many	TRBJ1-5	.	14	TGTGCCAGCAGCCGGTACAGGGCTAGTCAGCCCCAGCATTTT	CASSRYRASQPQHF
TRBV27	many	TRBJ1-5	.	12	TGTGCCAGCAGTTTTGTGGGGCAGCCCCAGCATTTT	CASSFVGQPQHF
TRBV24-1	.	TRBJ2-7	.	13	TGTGCCACCAGTGAAGGGACCGCCTACGAGCAGTACTTC	CATSEGTAYEQYF
TRBV19	many	TRBJ1-1	.	15	TGTGCCAGTAGTTCGCATCGGACGGTTAAGGCTGAAGCTTTCTTT	CASSSHRTVKAEAFF
TRBV5-4	many	TRBJ1-2	.	14	TGTGCCAGCAGCCTGACCCGGGGGTCTTATGGCTACACCTTC	CASSLTRGSYGYTF
TRBV10-3	many	TRBJ1-5	TRBD1	14	TGTGCCATCAGGGGACAGGAGACAAATCAGCCCCAGCATTTT	CAIRGQETNQPQHF
TRBV27	many	TRBJ2-2	TRBD1	16	TGTGCCAGCAGTACAACACAGGGGGCTATCGCCGGGGAGCTGTTTTTT	CASSTTQGAIAGELFF
TRBV6-5	many	TRBJ1-5	.	14	TGTGCCAGCAGTTACTCCGGACCCAATCAGCCCCAGCATTTT	CASSYSGPNQPQHF
TRBV7-8	many	TRBJ2-7	TRBD2	16	TGTGCCAGCAGCCTAATGGGGGGAGCGGGATTATACGAGCAGTACTTC	CASSLMGGAGLYEQYF
TRBV27	many	TRBJ2-5	.	12	TGTGCCAGCCGAGGGGGTGGGGAGACCCAGTACTTC	CASRGGGETQYF
TRBV5-6	many	TRBJ2-7	TRBD1	13	TGTGCCAGCAGGCGTGACAGGGGTCAAGAGCAGTACTTC	CASRRDRGQEQYF
TRBV14	many	TRBJ1-1	.	13	TGTGCCAGCAGCCAAGACAGGGCCGGTGAAGCTTTCTTT	CASSQDRAGEAFF
TRBV12-3/TRBV12-4	many	TRBJ1-2	.	14	TGTGCCAGCAGTTTGGGACTATGGAACTATGGCTACACCTTC	CASSLGLWNYGYTF
TRBV28	many	TRBJ2-7	TRBD1	13	TGTGCCAGCAGTTTCCTTGGGACAGACGAGCAGTACTTC	CASSFLGTDEQYF
TRBV28	many	TRBJ1-5	.	15	TGTGCCAGCAGTTTATGGTTAACAGGTAATCAGCCCCAGCATTTT	CASSLWLTGNQPQHF
TRBV27	many	TRBJ1-1	.	15	TGTGCCAGCAGCCATGACGGGGGCTTGTTTGCTGAAGCTTTCTTT	CASSHDGGLFAEAFF
TRBV24-1	many	TRBJ2-7	TRBD2	15	TGTGCCACCCGAGGGACTAGCGGGATTTGGTACGAGCAGTACTTC	CATRGTSGIWYEQYF
TRBV7-3	.	TRBJ2-2	.	18	TGTGCCAGCAGCTTAACGGAGGTCGGGACACCGATCGGCGGGGAGCTGTTTTTT	CASSLTEVGTPIGGELFF
TRBV30	.	TRBJ1-5	.	13	TGTGCCTGGAGCCTCACAGGAATAAGGCCCCAGCATTTT	CAWSLTGIRPQHF
TRBV27	many	TRBJ2-7	.	13	TGTGCCAGCAGTTCCCTGGAAGGCTACGAGCAGTACTTC	CASSSLEGYEQYF
TRBV27	many	TRBJ2-7	.	14	TGTGCCAGCAGTTTAGGGGAGAGCCCCTACGAGCAGTACTTC	CASSLGESPYEQYF
TRBV7-9	many	TRBJ1-1	.	16	TGTGCCAGCAGCTCCCCGGTGGGAGGGCGAGGCACTGAAGCTTTCTTT	CASSSPVGGRGTEAFF
TRBV19	many	TRBJ1-1	.	15	TGTGCCAGTACCCGTATAGGGCAGATGAACACTGAAGCTTTCTTT	CASTRIGQMNTEAFF
TRBV15	many	TRBJ2-7	TRBD1	15	TGTGCCACCAGCGTGGTGGACAGGGGATTTTACGAGCAGTACTTC	CATSVVDRGFYEQYF
TRBV9	.	TRBJ2-1	.	13	TGTGCCAGCAGCGGGGGAACCCGGGGGAGGCAGTTCTTC	CASSGGTRGRQFF
TRBV20-1	many	TRBJ2-7	TRBD2	15	TGCAGTGCTAGAGAGCGGGGCGGGAGGAGGGGGGAGCAGTACTTC	CSARERGGRRGEQYF
TRBV12-3/TRBV12-4	many	TRBJ2-3	.	15	TGTGCCAGCAGTTTATCGGGTCTGGGCACAGATACGCAGTATTTT	CASSLSGLGTDTQYF
TRBV11-2	.	TRBJ1-2	.	15	TGTGCCAGCAGCTTAGATCTGCAAGCGCGTAATGGCTACACCTTC	CASSLDLQARNGYTF
TRBV20-1	many	TRBJ2-7	TRBD1	15	TGCAGTGCTAGATCAGGGACAGGGCGAACCTACGAGCAGTACTTC	CSARSGTGRTYEQYF
TRBV20-1	few	TRBJ1-2	.	17	TGCAGTGCTAGAGATTGGGCGGGGTGGACAGAATTTTATGGCTACACCTTC	CSARDWAGWTEFYGYTF
TRBV12-3/TRBV12-4	many	TRBJ2-2	TRBD1	13	TGTGCCGCGAGGACAGGGGGAAACGGGGAGCTGTTTTTT	CAARTGGNGELFF
TRBV20-1	.	TRBJ1-5	TRBD1	13	TGCAGTGCCGGGACAGCCGACAATCAGCCCCAGCATTTT	CSAGTADNQPQHF
TRBV28	few	TRBJ1-1	.	14	TGTGCCGGCAGTTTACAGGGAAGGGGCACTGAAGCTTTCTTT	CAGSLQGRGTEAFF
TRBV20-1	few	TRBJ2-7	.	13	TGCAGTGCAAGAAGGCTCCGACCGAACGAGCAGTACTTC	CSARRLRPNEQYF
TRBV19	many	TRBJ1-2	.	13	TGTGCCAGTAGCTTCAGGGAGGACTATGGCTACACCTTC	CASSFREDYGYTF
TRBV3-1	many	TRBJ1-2	.	13	TGTGCCAGCAGCCAAGTTCAGTACTATGGCTACACCTTC	CASSQVQYYGYTF
TRBV10-1	many	TRBJ2-7	.	15	TGCGCCAGCAGTGACGGGCGGGACCTACGGGGCGAGCAGTACTTC	CASSDGRDLRGEQYF
TRBV5-1	.	TRBJ1-1	.	15	TGCGCCAGCAGCCCCCAAATAGGCATGAACACTGAAGCTTTCTTT	CASSPQIGMNTEAFF
TRBV7-2	.	TRBJ2-5	.	16	TGTGCCAGCAGCCGCAGCTTAGGGGGGATGCAAGAGACCCAGTACTTC	CASSRSLGGMQETQYF
TRBV11-1	few	TRBJ2-5	.	19	TGTGCCAGCAGCTTACTGGCGGGGACTGGAATGGGGGGTCAAGAGACCCAGTACTTC	CASSLLAGTGMGGQETQYF
TRBV11-2	.	TRBJ2-5	.	13	TGTGCCAGCAGCTTTCAGGGTGGAGAGACCCAGTACTTC	CASSFQGGETQYF
TRBV27	many	TRBJ2-5	TRBD2	16	TGTGCCAGCAGTTCCTCTATAGCGGGAGGGCGAGAGACCCAGTACTTC	CASSSSIAGGRETQYF
TRBV11-2	many	TRBJ2-5	.	18	TGTGCCAGCAGCTTATCATCCTTCGGGCAGGGAAAGAGGGAGACCCAGTACTTC	CASSLSSFGQGKRETQYF
TRBV12-3/TRBV12-4	many	TRBJ2-7	.	14	TGTGCCAGCAGTCGCGTTCAGGGCTACTACGAGCAGTACTTC	CASSRVQGYYEQYF
TRBV19	few	TRBJ1-5	TRBD1	16	TGTGCCAGTAGTACCCGGACAGGGGGCGACAATCAGCCCCAGCATTTT	CASSTRTGGDNQPQHF
TRBV6-5	many	TRBJ2-7	.	11	TGTGCCAGCAGTACTAGCCACGAGCAGTACTTC	CASSTSHEQYF
TRBV6-2/TRBV6-3	.	TRBJ2-7	.	13	TGTGCCAGCAGCTGGCAATGGTCCTACGAGCAGTACTTC	CASSWQWSYEQYF
TRBV5-6	few	TRBJ2-7	.	12	TGTGCCAGCAGCCAGGACCCCAACGAGCAGTACTTC	CASSQDPNEQYF
TRBV2	many	TRBJ2-5	TRBD2	14	TGTGCCAGCAGGGAGCGGGAGGGGGGGGAGACCCAGTACTTC	CASREREGGETQYF